The present T cell receptor (beta chain) was sequenced within a study of blood T cell repertoires in COVID-19. Some clones are missing from TCRdb's copy, which holds only in-frame ones; the method was immunoSEQ multiplex PCR. The table lists about 350,000 clones, about 90% of them singletons. This CDR3 is 13 amino acids long. Trimming cost V 2 bases and J 3 bases, with 8 bases left between them. Germline CDR1 reads SGDLS; CDR2 reads YYNGEE. The V gene is TRBV9, the J gene TRBJ1-1; tentative D call: TRBD1 (5 bases). The sequence was collected from a woman aged 25 to 39 who had recovered from COVID-19. The source material was PBMCs or T cells enriched from blood (not recorded which). The CDR3 DNA follows: TGTGCCAGCAGCGTCCAGGGTTACACTGAAGCTTTCTTT. It is translated as CASSVQGYTEAFF.